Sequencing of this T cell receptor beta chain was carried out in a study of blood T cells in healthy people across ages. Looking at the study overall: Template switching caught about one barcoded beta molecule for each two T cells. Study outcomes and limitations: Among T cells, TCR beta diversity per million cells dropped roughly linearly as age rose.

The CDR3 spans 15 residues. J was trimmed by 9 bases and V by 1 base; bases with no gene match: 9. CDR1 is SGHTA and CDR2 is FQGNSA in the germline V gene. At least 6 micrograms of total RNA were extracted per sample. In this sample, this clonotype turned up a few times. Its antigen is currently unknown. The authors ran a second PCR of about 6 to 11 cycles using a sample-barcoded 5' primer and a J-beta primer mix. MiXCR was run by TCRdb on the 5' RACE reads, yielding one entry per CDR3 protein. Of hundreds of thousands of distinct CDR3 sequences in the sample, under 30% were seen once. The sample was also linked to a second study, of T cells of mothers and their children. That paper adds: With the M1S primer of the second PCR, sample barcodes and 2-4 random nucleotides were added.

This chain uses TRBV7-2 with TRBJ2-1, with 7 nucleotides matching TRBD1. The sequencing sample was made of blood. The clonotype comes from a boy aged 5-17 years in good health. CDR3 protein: CASSLVGDRVSEQFF. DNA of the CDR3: TGTGCCAGCAGCTTAGTCGGCGACAGGGTGAGTGAGCAGTTCTTC.